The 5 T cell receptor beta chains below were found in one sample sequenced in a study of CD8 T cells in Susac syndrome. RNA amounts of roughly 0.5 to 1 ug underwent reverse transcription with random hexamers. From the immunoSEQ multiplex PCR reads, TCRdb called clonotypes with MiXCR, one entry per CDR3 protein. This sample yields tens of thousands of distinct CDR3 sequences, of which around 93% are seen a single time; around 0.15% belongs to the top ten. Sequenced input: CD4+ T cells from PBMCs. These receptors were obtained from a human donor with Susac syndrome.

The CDR3 DNA reads TGTGCCAGCAGTGAAGCCTCAGGGAGACTGAACACTGAAGCTTTCTTT. Translation: CASSEASGRLNTEAFF. This sequence joins TRBV12-3 or TRBV12-4 and TRBJ1-1, with D possibly TRBD1 on 5 matching bases. The CDR3 spans 16 residues. Trimming stripped 5 bases from V and 0 bases from J, with 16 bases between.

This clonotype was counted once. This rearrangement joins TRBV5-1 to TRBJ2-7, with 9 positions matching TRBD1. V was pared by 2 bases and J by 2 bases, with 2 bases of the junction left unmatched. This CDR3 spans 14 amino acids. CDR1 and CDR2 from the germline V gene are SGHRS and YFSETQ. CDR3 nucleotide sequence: TGCGCCAGCAGCTTACAGGGGGCCCCCTACGAGCAGTACTTC. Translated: CASSLQGAPYEQYF.

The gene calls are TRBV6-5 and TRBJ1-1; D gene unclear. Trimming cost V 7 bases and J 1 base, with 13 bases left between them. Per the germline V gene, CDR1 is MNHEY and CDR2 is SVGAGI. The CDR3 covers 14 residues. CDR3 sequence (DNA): TGTGCCAGCACCGAGAATGGTAGGAACACTGAAGCTTTCTTT. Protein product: CASTENGRNTEAFF.

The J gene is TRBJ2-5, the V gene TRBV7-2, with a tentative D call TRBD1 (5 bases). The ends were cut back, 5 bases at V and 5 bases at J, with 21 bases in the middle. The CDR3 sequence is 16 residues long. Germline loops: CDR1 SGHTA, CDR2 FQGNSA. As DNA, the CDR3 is TGTGCCAGCAGCGGCGTCCATCAGGGATTCGGGGAGACCCAGTACTTC. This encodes CASSGVHQGFGETQYF. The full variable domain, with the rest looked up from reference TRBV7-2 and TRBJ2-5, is GAGVSQSPSNKVTEKGKDVELRCDPISGHTALYWYRQSLGQGLEFLIYFQGNSAPDKSGLPSDRFSAERTGGSVSTLTIQRTQQEDSAVYLCASSGVHQGFGETQYFGPGTRLLVL.

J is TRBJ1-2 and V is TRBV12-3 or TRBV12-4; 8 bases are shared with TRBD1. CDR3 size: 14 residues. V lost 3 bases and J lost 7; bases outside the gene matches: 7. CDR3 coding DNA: TGTGCCAGCAGTTTTGCCGGACAGGGTGCTGGCTACACCTTC. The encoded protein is CASSFAGQGAGYTF.